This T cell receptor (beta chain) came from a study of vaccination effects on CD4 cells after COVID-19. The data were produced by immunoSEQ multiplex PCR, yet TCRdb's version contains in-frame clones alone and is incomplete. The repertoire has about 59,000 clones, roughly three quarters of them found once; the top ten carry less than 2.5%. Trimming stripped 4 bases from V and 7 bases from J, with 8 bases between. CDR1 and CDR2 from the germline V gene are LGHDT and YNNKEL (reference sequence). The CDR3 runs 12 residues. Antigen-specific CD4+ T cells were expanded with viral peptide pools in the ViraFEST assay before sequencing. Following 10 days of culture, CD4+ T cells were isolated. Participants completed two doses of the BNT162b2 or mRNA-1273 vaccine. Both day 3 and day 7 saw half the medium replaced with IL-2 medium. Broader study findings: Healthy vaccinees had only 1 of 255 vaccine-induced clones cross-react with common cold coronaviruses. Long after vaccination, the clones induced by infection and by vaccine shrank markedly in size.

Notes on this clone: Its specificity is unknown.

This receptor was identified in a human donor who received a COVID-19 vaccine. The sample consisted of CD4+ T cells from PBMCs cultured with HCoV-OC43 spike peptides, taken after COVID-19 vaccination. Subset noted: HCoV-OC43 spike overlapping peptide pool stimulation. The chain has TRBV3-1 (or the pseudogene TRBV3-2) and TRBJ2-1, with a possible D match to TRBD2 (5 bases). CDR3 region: CASSLSVNEQFF. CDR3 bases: TGTGCCAGCAGCCTTAGCGTTAATGAGCAGTTCTTC.